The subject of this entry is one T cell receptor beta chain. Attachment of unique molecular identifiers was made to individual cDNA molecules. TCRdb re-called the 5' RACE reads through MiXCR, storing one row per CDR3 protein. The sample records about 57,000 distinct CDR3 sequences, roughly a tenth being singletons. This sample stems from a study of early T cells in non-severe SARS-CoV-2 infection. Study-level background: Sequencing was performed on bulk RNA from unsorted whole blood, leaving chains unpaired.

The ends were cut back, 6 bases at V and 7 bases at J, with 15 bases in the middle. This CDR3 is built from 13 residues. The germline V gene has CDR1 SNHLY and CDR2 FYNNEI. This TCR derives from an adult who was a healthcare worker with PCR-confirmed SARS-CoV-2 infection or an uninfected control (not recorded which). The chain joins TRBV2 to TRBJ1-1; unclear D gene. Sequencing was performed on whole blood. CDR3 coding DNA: TGTGCCAGCAGAAAAGTCGGCGCAAATGAAGCTTTCTTT. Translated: CASRKVGANEAFF.